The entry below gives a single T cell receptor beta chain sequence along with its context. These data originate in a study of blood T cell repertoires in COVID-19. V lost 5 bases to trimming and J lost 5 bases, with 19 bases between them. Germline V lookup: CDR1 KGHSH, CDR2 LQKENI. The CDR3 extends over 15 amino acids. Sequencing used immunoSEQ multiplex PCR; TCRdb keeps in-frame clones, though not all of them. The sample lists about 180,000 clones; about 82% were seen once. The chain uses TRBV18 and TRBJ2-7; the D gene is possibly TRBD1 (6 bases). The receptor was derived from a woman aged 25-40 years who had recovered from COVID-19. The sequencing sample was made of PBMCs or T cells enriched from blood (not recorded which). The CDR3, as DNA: TGTGCCAGCTCAGCACGAGGGGGTAGCGTCGACGAGCAGTACTTC. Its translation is CASSARGGSVDEQYF.